The entry below describes one TCR beta chain. The sample is drawn from a study of cytomegalovirus exposure and HLA in healthy donors. Study information: Membership in the Caucasian-associated ancestry cluster was found for about 80% of nearly 400 genotyped donors.

The PCR had 60 Vbeta and 13 Jbeta primers. The assay was immunoSEQ multiplex PCR, and TCRdb's table has in-frame clones only and misses some. Counted here are under 130,000 clones, roughly 80% occurring once; the ten biggest clones make up 6.9%. This CDR3 is built from 14 residues. Trimming stripped 2 bases from V and 1 base from J, with 8 bases between. Germline values: CDR1 SGHVS, CDR2 FQNEAQ. The chain recombines TRBV7-8 with TRBJ2-5; D not resolved. The receptor's source is a man between 25 and 39 years old in good health and CMV-seropositive. The sample was PBMCs. The CDR3 here is CASSLNNIQETQYF. The CDR3 bases are TGTGCCAGCAGCTTAAATAATATCCAAGAGACCCAGTACTTC.